The source of this T cell receptor beta chain is a study of blood T cells in healthy people across ages. Broader study findings: It was not possible, with unsorted PBMCs, to conclusively compare naive and antigen-experienced cells. Fewer expanded clones and more diversity marked long-lived versus aged donors. Diversity figures derived from one million T cells were judged to underestimate the true value.

A second PCR, run for roughly 7 to 11 cycles, used a sample-barcoded 5' primer plus a J-beta primer mix. TCRdb passed the 5' RACE reads through MiXCR, listing each CDR3 protein once. The table records approximately 850,000 distinct CDR3 sequences, under 45% of them present only once. As concerns this clonotype: Its antigen is undetermined.

This CDR3 is built from 16 residues. Per the germline V gene, CDR1 is SEHNR and CDR2 is FQNEAQ (reference sequence). Trimming cost V 5 bases and J 4 bases; bases outside gene matches: 9. The sample comprised blood. The chain combines TRBV7-9 with TRBJ1-2, with 11 nucleotides matching TRBD1. This receptor was identified in a man in his 60s in good health. CDR3: CASSSQDRGPVYGYTF. DNA for the CDR3: TGTGCCAGCAGCAGTCAGGACAGGGGGCCGGTCTATGGCTACACCTTC.